The TCR beta chain described here comes from a study of regulatory T cells in long-lasting Graves disease. The time point here: persistent/refractory GD, antithyroid drugs over 5 years with positive TRAb. Scientists built the TCR library using RNA that was extracted from PBMCs. This CDR3 is 14 amino acids long. The V segment lost 9 bases and the J segment 2 bases; nucleotides outside the gene matches: 6. Germline assignment: CDR1 MNHNS and CDR2 SASEGT. The authors built TCR beta libraries using iRepertoire HTBI primers and Arm-PCR of CDR3 regions. MiXCR, run by TCRdb on the multiplex PCR reads, gives a single entry per CDR3 protein. Among approximately 400,000 distinct CDR3 sequences listed, about 20% were seen once.

This specimen consisted of peripheral blood mononuclear cells (PBMCs), obtained when the disease was refractory, from a patient treated with antithyroid drugs. The sequence derives from a female donor with Graves disease. This rearrangement joins TRBV6-1 to TRBJ2-2; the match to TRBD1 covers 7 bases. The CDR3 sequence: CASQDRRNTGELFF. The CDR3 DNA is TGTGCCAGTCAGGACAGGAGAAACACCGGGGAGCTGTTTTTT.